This T cell receptor beta chain is from a study of shared clonotypes between healthy human individuals. General study results and limits: The sampled material consisted only of blood, and tissue repertoires are likely to differ. Generation probabilities were higher for clonotypes shared across all four sorted-subset donors than for unshared ones. Of the naive CD4 clonotypes, roughly 5% were shared across a few donors.

The method was immunoSEQ multiplex PCR; TCRdb's version includes in-frame clones alone and lacks a portion of them. The table records about 1 million clones, approximately 68% of them present only once. Adults of Caucasian background living in Nashville, Tennessee made up all donors. V shed 8 bases, J shed 5 bases, and the junction held 11 bases outside the gene matches. From germline, CDR1 is SNHLY and CDR2 FYNNEI. The CDR3 has 15 amino acids. Worth noting for this clone: The antigen is undetermined.

The source is a man younger than 30 in good health. The chain employs TRBV2 and TRBJ1-5; TRBD1 agrees at 8 bases. The sequencing sample was made of memory CD4+ T cells sorted from blood. As to subset: CD45RA-negative fraction. The CDR3 nucleotides read TGTGCCAGCCGGGGCGATGGACAGGGCCATCAGCCCCAGCATTTT. This encodes CASRGDGQGHQPQHF.